This T cell receptor (beta chain) was captured by sequencing in a study of blood T cell repertoires in COVID-19. Profiling relied on immunoSEQ multiplex PCR, and the TCRdb table lists in-frame clones only, not all of them. The sample has 250,000 to 300,000 clones, 80% to 95% seen once; the top ten hold roughly 2.3%. Germline CDR1 and CDR2: SNHLY and FYNNEI. The CDR3 consists of 13 residues. V was clipped by 4 bases and J by 5 bases, with 11 bases between them. The sample consisted of peripheral blood. The sequence was obtained from a woman in her 30s with COVID-19, enrolled during active disease. This sequence joins TRBV2 and TRBJ2-5, with a tentative D call TRBD2 (5 bases). The CDR3 reads CASSVRGYETQYF. The CDR3 nucleotides are TGTGCCAGCAGTGTTAGAGGGTATGAGACCCAGTACTTC.